This T cell receptor beta chain was retrieved from a study of T cells in Graves' hyperthyroidism and ophthalmopathy. Study-wide results and limits: Ophthalmopathy and stable hyperthyroidism were told apart by a 13 V-J model. Blood also contained most expanded thyroid clonotypes above 0.001.

The source material, RNA transcripts, was used to amplify TCR beta CDR3 regions. An initial round of RT-PCR targeting the TCR CDR3 relied on the HTBI primer set. Using its own MiXCR run on the multiplex PCR reads, TCRdb lists one record per CDR3 protein. This table holds approximately 420,000 distinct CDR3 sequences, roughly 15% found once. This clonotype was seen repeatedly, ten times or more. The antigen is not known. Recently diagnosed hyperthyroidism of less than 2 months' duration affected patients aged 18 to 65. This CDR3 is 15 amino acids long. V dropped 3 bases and J dropped 4 bases, with 15 bases sitting between them.

The sequenced sample was blood. The V gene is TRBV12-3 or TRBV12-4, the J gene TRBJ1-2; D is ambiguous. The sequence was obtained from a woman aged 18-35 years with Graves' hyperthyroidism. As DNA, the CDR3 is TGTGCCAGCAGTTTCTCAGGCAAAGGCTTCTATGGCTACACCTTC. It codes for CASSFSGKGFYGYTF.